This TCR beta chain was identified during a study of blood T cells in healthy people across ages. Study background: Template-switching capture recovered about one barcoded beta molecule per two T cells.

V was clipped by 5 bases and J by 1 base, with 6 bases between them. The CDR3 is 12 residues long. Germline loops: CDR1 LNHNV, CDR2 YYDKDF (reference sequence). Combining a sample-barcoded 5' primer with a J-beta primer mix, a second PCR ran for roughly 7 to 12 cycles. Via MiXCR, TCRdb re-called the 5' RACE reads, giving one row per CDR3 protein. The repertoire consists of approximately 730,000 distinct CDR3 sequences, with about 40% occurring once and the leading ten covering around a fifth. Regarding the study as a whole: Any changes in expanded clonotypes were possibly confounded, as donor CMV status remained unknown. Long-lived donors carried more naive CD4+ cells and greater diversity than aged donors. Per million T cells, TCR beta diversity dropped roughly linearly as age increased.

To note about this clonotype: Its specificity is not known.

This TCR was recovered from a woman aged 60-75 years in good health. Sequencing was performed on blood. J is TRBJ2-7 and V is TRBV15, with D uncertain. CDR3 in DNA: TGTGCCACCAGCCGTGGGTCCTACGAGCAGTACTTC. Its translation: CATSRGSYEQYF. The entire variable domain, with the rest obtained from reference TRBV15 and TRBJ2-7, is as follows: DAMVIQNPRYQVTQFGKPVTLSCSQTLNHNVMYWYQQKSSQAPKLLFHYYDKDFNNEADTPDNFQSRRPNTSFCFLDIRSPGLGDTAMYLCATSRGSYEQYFGPGTRLTVT.